These 10 T cell receptor beta chains were sequenced from one sample in a study of shared clonotypes between healthy human individuals. Sequenced by immunoSEQ multiplex PCR; TCRdb stores in-frame clones only, minus some. The sample shows about 1.5 million clones, 95% to 99% of them seen only once. Sequencing input: naive CD4+ T cells sorted from blood. Regarding subset: CD45RA+ positively selected. Receptors originate from a man under 40 in good health.

The CDR3 protein is CASSSTTPGSYNEQFF. The DNA for the CDR3 is TGTGCCAGCAGCTCAACAACCCCTGGCTCCTACAATGAGCAGTTCTTC. V gene TRBV7-6 combines with J gene TRBJ2-1; D unclear. The length of the CDR3 is 16 residues. Per the germline V gene, CDR1 is SGHVS and CDR2 is FNYEAQ. V was shortened by 4 bases and J by 0 bases, with 13 bases between the two germline ends.

The rearrangement uses TRBV6-5 and TRBJ1-3; 8 bases line up with TRBD1. The J segment lost 3 bases and the V segment lost 10 bases, leaving 11 bases of the junction unmatched. Germline CDR1 reads MNHEY; CDR2 reads SVGAGI. The CDR3 length is 15 residues. CDR3 residues: CATATHGQGGNTIYF. CDR3 coding DNA: TGTGCCACCGCTACCCACGGACAGGGTGGAAACACCATATATTTT.

The chain recombines TRBV7-3 with TRBJ2-3; 7 nucleotides align to TRBD1. CDR1 SGHTA and CDR2 FQGTGA come from the germline V gene. The CDR3 runs to 15 residues. V lost 4 bases and J lost 4; bases outside the gene matches: 8. The CDR3 spells CASSYRQGFADTQYF. In DNA, the CDR3 is TGTGCCAGCAGCTACCGACAGGGTTTCGCAGATACGCAGTATTTT. Filled out from reference TRBV7-3 and TRBJ2-3, the complete variable domain reads GAGVSQTPSNKVTEKGKYVELRCDPISGHTALYWYRQSLGQGPEFLIYFQGTGAADDSGLPNDRFFAVRPEGSVSTLKIQRTERGDSAVYLCASSYRQGFADTQYFGPGTRLTVL.

The V gene is TRBV28, the J gene TRBJ2-1; D gene unclear. Germline V gene lookup returns CDR1 MDHEN and CDR2 SYDVKM. The CDR3 loop spans 15 amino acids. V was clipped by 6 bases and J by 3 bases, with 15 bases between them. This CDR3 reads CASSPDTHSYNEQFF. The CDR3 DNA follows: TGTGCCAGCAGCCCTGACACTCACAGCTACAATGAGCAGTTCTTC.

About this clone: The sample holds other DNA sequences that translate to the same CDR3. The rearrangement joins TRBV29-1 to TRBJ2-7; D gene ambiguous. V shed 4 bases and J shed 2 bases, with 6 bases lying between them. CDR3 length: 11 amino acids. The germline V gene encodes CDR1 SQVTM and CDR2 ANQGSEA. CDR3 amino acids: CSVVEAYEQYF. The CDR3 coding sequence is TGCAGCGTTGTAGAAGCCTACGAGCAGTACTTC.

The V call is TRBV6-6, the J call TRBJ1-4; D unresolved. Between the trimmed V and J ends, which lost 4 bases and 0 bases, there was a span of 12 bases. Germline V gene lookup returns CDR1 MNHNY and CDR2 SVGAGI (reference sequence). The CDR3 loop spans 16 amino acids. The CDR3 protein is CASSSRTVATNEKLFF. The CDR3 bases are TGTGCCAGCAGTTCTCGGACGGTGGCAACTAATGAAAAACTGTTTTTT.

This rearrangement joins TRBV6-5 to TRBJ1-1, with TRBD1 as a possible D gene (5 bases). The CDR3 totals 16 residues. V lost 4 bases to trimming and J lost 1 base, with 16 bases between them. In germline, CDR1 is MNHEY, CDR2 SVGAGI. CDR3 loop: CASSSLSGTANTEAFF. The CDR3 nucleotides are TGTGCCAGCAGTTCTCTGTCCGGGACGGCGAACACTGAAGCTTTCTTT.

The V gene is TRBV11-2, the J gene TRBJ1-4, with D unresolved. CDR3 length: 14 residues. V lost 11 bases and J lost 0, with 13 bases in between. The germline V gene has CDR1 SGHAT and CDR2 FQNNGV. This CDR3 reads CALSWRATNEKLFF. CDR3 sequence (DNA): TGTGCCCTGTCTTGGCGTGCAACTAATGAAAAACTGTTTTTT.

About this clone itself: The sample has other DNA sequences that encode this CDR3 too. V usage is TRBV5-1 and J usage is TRBJ2-1; D is perhaps TRBD1 (5 bases). Per germline, CDR1 SGHRS and CDR2 YFSETQ. This CDR3 has 12 residues. V was clipped by 6 bases and J by 6 bases, with 10 bases between them. Here the CDR3 DNA reads TGCGCCAGCAAAACCCAGGGCAATGAGCAGTTCTTC. Translating it yields CASKTQGNEQFF.

The CDR3 here is CASSRDVRVQYF. The CDR3, as DNA: TGTGCCAGCAGCAGGGACGTCCGGGTGCAGTACTTC. The rearrangement uses TRBV5-8 and TRBJ2-7; possibly TRBD1 or TRBD2 for D (5 bases each). This CDR3 has 12 residues. Germline V gives CDR1 SGHTS, CDR2 YDEGEE. V lost 4 bases to trimming and J lost 9 bases, with 14 bases between them.